This TCR beta chain originates from a study of T cells in localized non-small cell lung cancer (dated by TCRdb to about 2020). About the study as a whole: The study analyzed T cell repertoires of hundreds of early-stage NSCLC patients, comparing tumors and uninvolved tumor-adjacent lungs. The cohort was made up of around 250 treatment-naive NSCLC patients whose localized lung tumors had been resected. The mean age of the NSCLC patients was about 70 years, with 120 to 150 men and 85 to 110 women. Study-wide conclusions, independent of this receptor: Uninvolved tumor-adjacent lung showed the highest T cell clonality, higher than tumor, which suggests more focused antigenic responses in the uninvolved tumor-adjacent lung. Of the top 100 tumor clones, a median of 57 were detected in paired uninvolved adjacent lung; 28 were also among that lung's top 100. Since the design was exploratory, TCR variables were selected using unadjusted p-values with no false-discovery rate correction. Higher T cell density in blood was associated with longer overall survival, whereas higher clonality in adjacent lung was associated with shorter survival. Because multi-region tumor sequencing was not done, intratumor heterogeneity could not be ruled out.

From the cysteine up to the phenylalanine, the CDR3 has a length of 12 residues. Left in the record is the CDR3 DNA by itself, 36 bases read in frame from the first base. The immunoSEQ Assay was used to sequence TCR beta CDR3 regions from DNA. The paper's processing steps were these. To compute T cell density, TCR beta template counts were normalized to usable DNA, which was estimated by amplifying housekeeping genes. Richness was estimated using the preseqR package, with extrapolation to 400,000 templates for PBMC samples and to 120,000 templates for tissue samples. Clonality was defined by subtracting Pielou's evenness from one. Tissue-enriched TCRs were identified through differential abundance testing performed on productive amino-acid clonotypes, with a minimum total count of 5 and an alpha of 0.1. The Jaccard Index and the Morisita Overlap Index were used to quantify repertoire overlap between compartments. GLIPH grouped TCR beta CDR3s together with public tetramer-defined viral CDR3s, and a viral motif had to include at least three viral sequences and show V-gene enrichment. The table was pulled from immuneACCESS by TCRdb, which kept in-frame rearrangements only. Such tables lose some clones; where checked, under half of the loss comes from unresolved V genes, and the rest has no known cause. The V and J calls and clone size are taken from that table; D and trimming were inferred from the DNA. This sample holds about 18,000 clones; under 85% were observed only once. The leading ten clones occupy around 25% of the sample.

At diagnosis, tumor, uninvolved tumor-adjacent lung and peripheral blood were collected and then preserved as a mix of FFPE and fresh-frozen material. For TCR repertoire profiling, blood samples were analyzed as peripheral blood mononuclear cells. A note on this clone: There is no known antigen for this receptor. Within one base of it there is no much larger clone, and no base qualities were kept.

This receptor was obtained from a female donor of 60 years or more with stage I lung adenocarcinoma. Material: peripheral blood, obtained before any cancer treatment. Recombination linked TRBV21-1 to TRBJ1-1; the table assigns TRBD1, which was not confirmed against the DNA. TRBV21-1 is deemed a pseudogene. The CDR3 protein is CENRGRNTEAFF. The DNA sequence follows: TGTGAGAACAGGGGGCGCAACACTGAAGCTTTCTTT.